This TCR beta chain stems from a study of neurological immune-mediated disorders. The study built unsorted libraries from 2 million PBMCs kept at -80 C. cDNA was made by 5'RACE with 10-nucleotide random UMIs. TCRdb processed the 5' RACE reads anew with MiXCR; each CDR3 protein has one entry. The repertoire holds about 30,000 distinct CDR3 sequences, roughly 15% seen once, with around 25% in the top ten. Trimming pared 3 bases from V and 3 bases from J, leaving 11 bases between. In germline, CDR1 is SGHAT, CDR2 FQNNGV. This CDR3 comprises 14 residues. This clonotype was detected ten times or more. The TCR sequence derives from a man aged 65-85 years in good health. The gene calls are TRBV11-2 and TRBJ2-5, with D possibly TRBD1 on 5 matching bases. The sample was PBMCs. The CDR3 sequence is CASSFQGKEETQYF. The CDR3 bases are TGTGCCAGCAGCTTTCAGGGTAAAGAAGAGACCCAGTACTTC.